Presented here are 28 T cell receptor beta chains from one specimen sequenced in a study of blood T cell repertoires in COVID-19. Method: immunoSEQ multiplex PCR; TCRdb's copy keeps in-frame clones and lacks some. Of about 210,000 clones in the sample, roughly 87% were seen once. The specimen sequenced was PBMCs or T cells enriched from blood (not recorded which). The receptor set was obtained from a man between 18 and 29 years old with acute COVID-19.

The chain links TRBV4-2 to TRBJ1-2, with 9 bases that match TRBD1. The germline gives CDR1 LGHNA, CDR2 YNFKEQ. Trimming removed 0 bases from V and 8 bases from J; junction bases left unmatched: 10. The CDR3 runs 16 residues. The CDR3 DNA reads as TGTGCCAGCAGCCAAGAAGCTGAGGGGACAGGGCGGGGCTACACCTTC. Translation gives CASSQEAEGTGRGYTF.

The chain carries TRBV28 and TRBJ1-4, with a tentative D call TRBD1 (5 bases). Trimming took off 3 bases at V and 8 bases at J, with 22 bases between the two ends. CDR1 and CDR2 (germline): MDHEN, SYDVKM. The CDR3 is made up of 17 amino acids. The CDR3 is CASSFDPLSGGTEKLFF. The CDR3 bases are TGTGCCAGCAGTTTCGACCCCCTGTCTGGGGGGACGGAAAAACTGTTTTTT. The full variable domain, with the rest looked up from reference TRBV28 and TRBJ1-4, is DVKVTQSSRYLVKRTGEKVFLECVQDMDHENMFWYRQDPGLGLRLIYFSYDVKMKEKGDIPEGYSVSREKKERFSLILESASTNQTSMYLCASSFDPLSGGTEKLFFGSGTQLSVL.

Of note for this clone: This sample includes further DNA sequences coding for the same CDR3. The chain links TRBV28 to TRBJ1-3; TRBD1 is a possible D gene (5 bases). This CDR3 has 15 residues. Germline V gene data show CDR1 as MDHEN and CDR2 as SYDVKM. With 3 bases removed from V and 0 bases from J, the gap between germline ends came to 9 bases. The CDR3 DNA reads as TGTGCCAGCAGTTTGGGGGGTTCCTCTGGAAACACCATATATTTT. This sequence encodes CASSLGGSSGNTIYF.

This rearrangement joins TRBV28 to TRBJ1-1; D uncertain. Trimming removed 11 bases from V and 6 bases from J, with 16 bases in between. Germline loops: CDR1 MDHEN, CDR2 SYDVKM. This CDR3 region has 12 residues. For the CDR3, the DNA is TGTGCCGGTTCGGTGGGAGGCGCTGAAGCTTTCTTT. It yields the protein CAGSVGGAEAFF.

The chain uses TRBV13 and TRBJ1-6; 11 bases are a match to TRBD1. The germline gives CDR1 PRHDT, CDR2 FYEKMQ (reference sequence). V lost 3 bases and J lost 10; bases outside the gene matches: 5. This CDR3 contains 15 residues. The CDR3 sequence is CASSFRGTGGSPLHF. The CDR3 DNA follows: TGTGCCAGCAGCTTCCGTGGGACAGGGGGATCACCCCTCCACTTT.

This chain connects TRBV19 to TRBJ2-6; 8 nucleotides agree with TRBD1. V lost 5 bases, J lost 4 bases, and 10 bases stayed unmatched. This CDR3 is 17 amino acids long. The germline gives CDR1 LNHDA, CDR2 SQIVND (reference sequence). CDR3 coding DNA: TGTGCCAGTAGTCCGGGACAGGCCGTTGGAGGGGCCAACGTCCTGACTTTC. Protein product: CASSPGQAVGGANVLTF. Drawing the rest from reference TRBV19 and TRBJ2-6, the complete variable domain is DGGITQSPKYLFRKEGQNVTLSCEQNLNHDAMYWYRQDPGQGLRLIYYSQIVNDFQKGDIAEGYSVSREKKESFPLTVTSAQKNPTAFYLCASSPGQAVGGANVLTFGAGSRLTVL.

The chain carries TRBV7-8 and TRBJ2-3, with 9 bases matching TRBD2. The CDR3 runs to 17 residues. J was trimmed by 0 bases and V by 2 bases; bases with no gene match: 6. Germline V CDR1 and CDR2: SGHVS, FQNEAQ. The CDR3 sequence is CASSLFLAGSSTDTQYF. The CDR3 DNA follows: TGTGCCAGCAGCTTATTTCTAGCGGGGTCTAGCACAGATACGCAGTATTTT.

V is TRBV9 and J is TRBJ1-1, with D unresolved. CDR3 size: 15 residues. The germline CDR1 and CDR2 sequences are SGDLS and YYNGEE. V was clipped by 5 bases and J by 3 bases, with 17 bases between them. The chain's CDR3 is CASRPGGFIDTEAFF. DNA for the CDR3: TGTGCCAGCAGGCCTGGAGGATTCATTGACACTGAAGCTTTCTTT.

J is TRBJ2-5 and V is TRBV19; 9 bases align to TRBD1. CDR1 and CDR2 from the germline V gene are LNHDA and SQIVND (reference sequence). The CDR3 has 18 amino acids. The J segment lost 5 bases and the V segment lost 4 bases, leaving 17 bases of the junction unmatched. The CDR3 loop reads CASSTQGAPGEVLETQYF. The CDR3 region has the DNA TGTGCCAGTAGTACACAGGGGGCCCCCGGCGAGGTCCTGGAGACCCAGTACTTC.

The chain's CDR3 is CASSFEFTSFNYGYTF. The DNA of the CDR3 is TGTGCCAGCAGTTTCGAGTTTACGTCCTTTAACTATGGCTACACCTTC. This chain uses TRBV28 with TRBJ1-2; D is ambiguous. The length of the CDR3 is 16 residues. Trimming removed 3 bases at V and 1 base at J, with 15 bases between. Germline CDR1 reads MDHEN; CDR2 reads SYDVKM.

In this sample, this clone turned up a few times. The CDR3 reads CASSPAGATDTQYF. The DNA of the CDR3 is TGTGCCAGCTCACCTGCGGGCGCGACAGATACGCAGTATTTT. The rearrangement joins TRBV18 to TRBJ2-3; D may be TRBD2 (5 bases). Trimming took off 3 bases at V and 3 bases at J, with 10 bases between the two ends. The CDR3 runs 14 residues. Germline V CDR1 and CDR2: KGHSH, LQKENI.

V and J are TRBV7-2 and TRBJ2-5, with D uncertain. Germline loops: CDR1 SGHTA, CDR2 FQGNSA. With 2 bases removed from V and 5 bases from J, the gap between germline ends came to 9 bases. The CDR3 contains 13 residues. As DNA, the CDR3 is TGTGCCAGCAGCTTATTTAGATCTGAGACCCAGTACTTC. This gives the protein CASSLFRSETQYF.

The chain recombines TRBV19 with TRBJ2-1; 8 bases are a match to TRBD1. The CDR3 runs 13 residues. CDR1 and CDR2 (germline): LNHDA, SQIVND (reference sequence). The junction had 5 bases not matched to a gene; V was cut back by 5 bases and J by 8 bases. This chain's CDR3 is CASSPDRGYEQFF. In nucleotides, the CDR3 is TGTGCCAGTAGTCCCGACAGGGGTTATGAGCAGTTCTTC.

This chain links TRBV20-1 with TRBJ1-1; D is unclear. The CDR3 length is 11 residues. Germline CDR1 DFQATT, CDR2 SNEGSKA (reference sequence). This CDR3 reads CSSVRNTEAFF. CDR3 in DNA: TGCAGCTCGGTACGGAACACTGAAGCTTTCTTT.

Comment on this clone: In the same sample, other DNA sequences code for this CDR3. This rearrangement joins TRBV19 to TRBJ2-2; 10 bases map to TRBD1. V gave up 6 bases and J gave up 3 bases; unmatched junction bases: 1. CDR1 is LNHDA, CDR2 SQIVND, per germline (reference sequence). This CDR3 is built from 14 residues. The CDR3 spells CASRDRGDTGELFF. DNA of the CDR3: TGTGCCAGTAGGGACAGGGGGGACACCGGGGAGCTGTTTTTT.

The chain combines TRBV3-1 (or the pseudogene TRBV3-2) with TRBJ1-2, with 7 bases matching TRBD1. With 3 bases clipped from V and 6 bases from J, the junction kept 4 bases outside the gene matches. The CDR3 contains 13 residues. Germline assignment: CDR1 LGHDT and CDR2 YNNKEL (reference sequence). CDR3 loop: CASSQTDRHGYTF. The DNA for the CDR3 is TGTGCCAGCAGCCAGACGGACAGGCATGGCTACACCTTC.

The chain uses TRBV4-1 and TRBJ1-1; 7 bases line up with TRBD1. The CDR3 has 14 amino acids. Trimming cost V 4 bases and J 4 bases; bases outside gene matches: 6. Germline CDR1 MGHRA, CDR2 YSYEKL. The CDR3 bases are TGCGCCAGCAGCCGTTCGGACAGGCGCACTGAAGCTTTCTTT. Encoded protein: CASSRSDRRTEAFF.

The chain joins TRBV19 to TRBJ1-5, with no clear D. In germline, CDR1 is LNHDA, CDR2 SQIVND (reference sequence). This CDR3 is 12 amino acids long. V was clipped by 3 bases and J by 9 bases, with 9 bases between them. The CDR3 region is CASSISGGPQHF. The CDR3 DNA reads as TGTGCCAGTAGTATCTCCGGCGGGCCCCAGCATTTT.

The DNA for the CDR3 is TGTGCCATCAGTACTAGCGGGAGCGACGAGCAGTACTTC. Translated, it gives CAISTSGSDEQYF. The chain has TRBV10-3 and TRBJ2-7, with 11 nucleotides matching TRBD2. CDR3 size: 13 residues. Trimming cost V 5 bases and J 5 bases; bases outside gene matches: 2. Looked up from germline, CDR1 is ENHRY and CDR2 is SYGVKD.

The genes are TRBV5-4 and TRBJ1-6; a possible D gene is TRBD1 (6 bases). Trimming took off 2 bases at V and 7 bases at J, with 16 bases between the two ends. This CDR3 is 16 amino acids long. Germline V CDR1 and CDR2: SGHNT, YYREEE (reference sequence). This CDR3 reads CASSFGVGAGNSPLHF. The CDR3 nucleotides read TGTGCCAGCAGCTTTGGAGTGGGGGCGGGCAATTCACCCCTCCACTTT.

In its sample, this clone was seen many times. The genes are TRBV11-3 and TRBJ1-2; TRBD1 matches at 7 bases. The CDR3 covers 17 residues. Germline V gives CDR1 SGHNT, CDR2 YENEEA. Trimming cost V 3 bases and J 5 bases; bases outside gene matches: 15. CDR3 nucleotides: TGTGCCAGCAGCTTCCCCAGCCTCCGGGACAGACTTTATGGCTACACCTTC. Protein: CASSFPSLRDRLYGYTF.

This chain connects TRBV30 to TRBJ2-7; D ambiguous. The germline gives CDR1 GTSNPN, CDR2 SVGIG (reference sequence). V lost 2 bases to trimming and J lost 3 bases, with 11 bases between them. The CDR3 runs 13 residues. CDR3 in DNA: TGTGCCTGGAGTAAGCTGACTGGCTACGAGCAGTACTTC. This sequence encodes CAWSKLTGYEQYF.

The chain carries TRBV4-3 and TRBJ1-2; D is unclear. The CDR3 runs to 13 residues. CDR1 LGHNA and CDR2 YSLEER come from the germline V gene. Deletions cut 0 bases from V and 3 bases from J, with 5 bases between. CDR3 DNA sequence: TGCGCCAGCAGCCAAGAGCAGTACTATGGCTACACCTTC. It codes for CASSQEQYYGYTF.

The CDR3 here is CASSITQGSGETQYF. CDR3 coding DNA: TGTGCCAGCAGCATAACACAGGGGAGCGGGGAGACCCAGTACTTC. This rearrangement joins TRBV11-2 to TRBJ2-5; possible D gene TRBD1, 7 bases. Trimming shortened V by 5 bases and J by 5 bases, and 18 bases separated the two germline ends. This CDR3 contains 15 residues. Germline CDR1 SGHAT, CDR2 FQNNGV.

The gene calls are TRBV5-4 and TRBJ2-5; no clear D. The CDR3 runs 11 residues. The germline gives CDR1 SGHNT, CDR2 YYREEE (reference sequence). The V gene lost 3 bases and the J gene lost 7 bases, with 7 bases spanning the gap. The CDR3 DNA sequence: TGTGCCAGCAGCTCCTCGGGGACCCAGTACTTC. This translates into CASSSSGTQYF.

This clone has just one count. The V and J genes are TRBV9 and TRBJ1-1; 9 bases are shared with TRBD1. V was clipped by 3 bases and J by 6 bases; unmatched bases: 3. Germline loops: CDR1 SGDLS, CDR2 YYNGEE. There are 13 residues in the CDR3. The CDR3 DNA reads TGTGCCAGCAGCGGACAGGGGGGTGCTGAAGCTTTCTTT. Translation gives CASSGQGGAEAFF.

V gene TRBV9 combines with J gene TRBJ1-1; D gene unclear. The germline V gene has CDR1 SGDLS and CDR2 YYNGEE. This CDR3 comprises 13 residues. V lost 2 bases and J 0 bases, leaving 5 bases between the germline ends. The CDR3 region is CASSVNLNTEAFF. DNA for the CDR3: TGTGCCAGCAGCGTGAACTTGAACACTGAAGCTTTCTTT.

The V gene is TRBV3-1 (or the pseudogene TRBV3-2), the J gene TRBJ1-1; D gene uncertain. The V end lost 3 bases, the J end lost 5 bases, and 10 bases lay between the germline ends. This CDR3 contains 13 residues. From germline, CDR1 is LGHDT and CDR2 YNNKEL (reference sequence). The CDR3 spells CASSHLGRTEAFF. Here the CDR3 DNA reads TGTGCCAGCAGCCATCTAGGGAGGACTGAAGCTTTCTTT.